What follows are 24 T cell receptor beta chains derived from one specimen sequenced in a study of human T cells and chemical hapten exposure. The time point here: pre-sensitization, week 0. Treatment given: therapeutic diphenylcyclopropenone sensitization with weekly scalp DPC. Each CDR3 protein is one row after TCRdb ran MiXCR on the RACE reads. The table shows around 110,000 distinct CDR3 sequences, with 10% to 15% occurring only once. The sample was whole blood, taken in connection with sensitization to the hapten diphenylcyclopropenone (DPC). The receptors were sampled from a woman aged 50 to 65 with alopecia areata. Some clones in this sample may be carry-over from other donors' samples.

This clonotype was observed a few times. The gene calls are TRBV29-1 and TRBJ1-1; the match to TRBD1 covers 7 bases. This CDR3 is 12 amino acids long. The germline V gene encodes CDR1 SQVTM and CDR2 ANQGSEA. After removal of 7 bases from V and 0 bases from J, the junction contained 2 bases not matched to a gene. The CDR3 is CSGQGMNTEAFF. CDR3 nucleotide sequence: TGCAGCGGACAGGGCATGAACACTGAAGCTTTCTTT.

This clonotype was recorded a few times. The V gene is TRBV7-9, the J gene TRBJ2-1, with D unresolved. Germline assignment: CDR1 SEHNR and CDR2 FQNEAQ (reference sequence). Trimming left V 5 bases short and J 5 bases short, with 7 bases between. CDR3 length equals 12 residues. The CDR3 region is CASSPDHNEQFF. CDR3 in DNA: TGTGCCAGCAGCCCGGACCACAATGAGCAGTTCTTC.

This chain links TRBV12-3 or TRBV12-4 with TRBJ2-1; D remains unclear. The CDR3 totals 14 residues. Trimming removed 7 bases from V and 0 bases from J, with 10 bases in between. The CDR3 sequence is CASNRWSSYNEQFF. In DNA form, the CDR3 reads TGTGCCAGCAATCGATGGAGCTCCTACAATGAGCAGTTCTTC.

This chain joins TRBV12-3 or TRBV12-4 and TRBJ2-2; TRBD2 matches 9 bases. The CDR3 is 14 amino acids. The V gene end was trimmed by 4 bases and the J gene end by 6 bases; junction bases not matched to a gene: 3. CDR3 nucleotide sequence: TGTGCCAGCAGTTCCAGCGGGGGGCCCGGGGAGCTGTTTTTT. Protein: CASSSSGGPGELFF.

This clonotype has ten or more counts. J is TRBJ2-3 and V is TRBV11-2; 14 bases map to TRBD2. With V trimmed by 6 bases and J by 6 bases, 8 bases remained unmatched. Per the germline V gene, CDR1 is SGHAT and CDR2 is FQNNGV. CDR3 length: 16 residues. This CDR3 is CASSYGLAGGLDTQYF. CDR3 coding DNA: TGTGCCAGCAGTTACGGACTAGCGGGGGGCCTCGATACGCAGTATTTT.

There are many counts of this clonotype. V gene TRBV20-1 combines with J gene TRBJ2-2; D is unresolved. The germline CDR1 and CDR2 sequences are DFQATT and SNEGSKA (reference sequence). The CDR3 is made up of 14 amino acids. Trimming cost V 5 bases and J 5 bases, with 15 bases left between them. The DNA of the CDR3 is TGCAGTGCTCCTCGGGCGCTTGTAACCGGGGAGCTGTTTTTT. Its translation: CSAPRALVTGELFF.

The chain joins TRBV27 to TRBJ1-6, with a possible D match to TRBD1 (6 bases). Germline V lookup: CDR1 MNHEY, CDR2 SMNVEV (reference sequence). V lost 4 bases, J lost 0 bases, and 13 bases lay in between. The CDR3 spans 17 residues. CDR3 coding DNA: TGTGCCAGCAGTTCTGGACAGTGGAGCTCCTATAATTCACCCCTCCACTTT. Protein: CASSSGQWSSYNSPLHF.

The DNA for the CDR3 is TGCGCCAGCAGTGAGCGATTCACCGGGGAGCTGTTTTTT. Protein product: CASSERFTGELFF. This chain uses TRBV10-2 with TRBJ2-2; D not resolved. Germline V lookup: CDR1 WSHSY, CDR2 SAAADI. The V and J ends lost 2 bases and 4 bases respectively, with 5 bases between them. The CDR3 is made up of 13 amino acids.

The chain joins TRBV5-6 to TRBJ2-3; D is possibly TRBD1 (7 bases). Germline V gene sequence: CDR1 SGHDT, CDR2 YYEEEE. The CDR3 runs to 16 residues. V gave up 4 bases and J gave up 3 bases, with 18 bases separating them. CDR3 residues: CASSRPGGGGTDTQYF. The CDR3 nucleotides are TGTGCCAGCAGCCGCCCAGGGGGAGGAGGAACAGATACGCAGTATTTT.

This chain links TRBV6-2 or TRBV6-3 with TRBJ2-7; 9 bases map to TRBD1. The CDR3 has 16 residues. The V gene's germline CDR1 is MNHEY and CDR2 SVGEGT. Germline trimming cut 5 bases from V and 5 bases from J; bases unmatched to any gene: 13. CDR3 residues: CASSNPGQGNPNEQYF. The CDR3 DNA sequence: TGTGCCAGCAGTAACCCCGGACAGGGGAATCCTAACGAGCAGTACTTC.

V and J are TRBV24-1 and TRBJ2-1; D ambiguous. The CDR3 totals 11 residues. Germline V gives CDR1 KGHDR, CDR2 SFDVKD. Trimming took off 6 bases at V and 9 bases at J, with 8 bases between the two ends. The CDR3 is CATSRLGEQFF. The CDR3 DNA reads TGTGCCACCAGTAGGCTAGGTGAGCAGTTCTTC.

The V gene is TRBV4-1, the J gene TRBJ2-1; 8 positions agree with TRBD1. V dropped 3 bases and J dropped 7; count of bases not matched to a gene: 8. This CDR3 comprises 15 residues. From germline, CDR1 is MGHRA and CDR2 YSYEKL. CDR3 protein: CASSHGQGYGNEQFF. The CDR3 nucleotides are TGCGCCAGCAGCCATGGACAGGGTTACGGGAATGAGCAGTTCTTC.

As for this clonotype: This may come from a read error, since a much larger clone is one base off. The V and J genes are TRBV28 and TRBJ2-1, with D tentatively TRBD1 or TRBD2 (5 bases each). In germline, CDR1 is MDHEN, CDR2 SYDVKM. V lost 10 bases, J lost 6 bases, and 22 bases lay in between. There are 15 residues in the CDR3. CDR3 sequence reads: CATHFTGTPRNEQFF. The CDR3, as DNA: TGTGCCACCCACTTTACCGGGACCCCCCGCAATGAGCAGTTCTTC.

V usage is TRBV11-2 and J usage is TRBJ1-2; perhaps TRBD1 as D (5 bases). CDR1 is SGHAT and CDR2 is FQNNGV in the germline V gene. The V gene lost 9 bases and the J gene lost 0 bases, with 17 bases spanning the gap. The CDR3 contains 15 residues. This chain's CDR3 is CASYGDLVSNYGYTF. CDR3 nucleotides: TGTGCCAGTTATGGGGACTTGGTCTCTAACTATGGCTACACCTTC.

The J gene is TRBJ2-7, the V gene TRBV7-9; a possible D gene is TRBD1 (6 bases). V dropped 0 bases and J dropped 0 bases, with 12 bases sitting between them. Germline CDR1 SEHNR, CDR2 FQNEAQ (reference sequence). The CDR3 consists of 16 residues. The CDR3 region is CASSLALTGGSYEQYF. CDR3 bases: TGTGCCAGCAGCTTAGCTCTGACAGGCGGCTCCTACGAGCAGTACTTC.

The chain uses TRBV6-6 and TRBJ1-2; D is possibly TRBD1 (6 bases). The CDR3 length is 15 residues. Trimming pared 0 bases from V and 4 bases from J, leaving 12 bases between. CDR1 and CDR2 from the germline V gene are MNHNY and SVGAGI (reference sequence). For the CDR3, the DNA is TGTGCCAGCAGTTACTCCGACAGGCCCTCCTATGGCTACACCTTC. This translates into CASSYSDRPSYGYTF.

The chain is built from TRBV12-3 or TRBV12-4 and TRBJ2-5, with 10 bases aligning to TRBD2. This CDR3 spans 15 amino acids. Trimming at V came to 5 bases and at J to 5 bases, leaving 8 bases not matched to a gene. Here the CDR3 reads CASSLRTSGDETQYF. CDR3 sequence (DNA): TGTGCCAGCAGTCTGCGGACTAGCGGCGACGAGACCCAGTACTTC.

In this sample, this clonotype turned up a few times. V gene TRBV5-1 combines with J gene TRBJ2-2; D is unclear. The V gene lost 7 bases and the J gene lost 1 base, with 5 bases spanning the gap. This CDR3 region has 12 residues. Germline values: CDR1 SGHRS, CDR2 YFSETQ. CDR3 amino acids: CASGVNTGELFF. The CDR3 DNA is TGCGCCAGCGGGGTGAACACCGGGGAGCTGTTTTTT. Supplemented by reference TRBV5-1 and TRBJ2-2, the full variable domain reads KAGVTQTPRYLIKTRGQQVTLSCSPISGHRSVSWYQQTPGQGLQFLFEYFSETQRNKGNFPGRFSGRQFSNSRSEMNVSTLELGDSALYLCASGVNTGELFFGEGSRLTVL.

In its sample, this clonotype was seen many times. The chain is built from TRBV3-1 and TRBJ1-5, with a possible D match to TRBD1 (6 bases). Per germline, CDR1 LGHDT and CDR2 YNNKEL (reference sequence). This CDR3 region has 14 residues. Trimming took off 4 bases at V and 9 bases at J, with 16 bases between the two ends. CDR3 in DNA: TGTGCCAGCAGCCCTTACAGGGCCTCGGGGCCCCAGCATTTT. Its translation is CASSPYRASGPQHF.

This clonotype was detected ten times or more. V usage is TRBV18 and J usage is TRBJ2-5; unclear D gene. Deletions cut 4 bases from V and 4 bases from J, with 7 bases between. Per germline, CDR1 KGHSH and CDR2 LQKENI. CDR3 length: 12 residues. CDR3 in DNA: TGTGCCAGCTCACGAGTGCCAGAGACCCAGTACTTC. The encoded protein is CASSRVPETQYF.

This clonotype was recorded a few times. The V gene is TRBV6-5, the J gene TRBJ1-2, with 8 bases matching TRBD1. The CDR3 runs to 15 residues. The germline V gene has CDR1 MNHEY and CDR2 SVGAGI. V lost 5 bases to trimming and J lost 4 bases; unmatched junction nucleotides: 9. The CDR3 spells CASSGGQGWVYGYTF. The CDR3 DNA reads TGTGCCAGCAGTGGCGGACAGGGATGGGTCTATGGCTACACCTTC.

This sequence joins TRBV28 and TRBJ2-1; D is possibly TRBD2 (5 bases). The CDR3 has 12 residues. Germline values: CDR1 MDHEN, CDR2 SYDVKM. The V and J ends lost 5 bases and 9 bases respectively, with 11 bases between them. CDR3: CASSLQRGEQFF. The CDR3 nucleotides are TGTGCCAGCAGTCTACAACGGGGTGAGCAGTTCTTC. The full variable domain, its missing parts supplied by reference TRBV28 and TRBJ2-1, is DVKVTQSSRYLVKRTGEKVFLECVQDMDHENMFWYRQDPGLGLRLIYFSYDVKMKEKGDIPEGYSVSREKKERFSLILESASTNQTSMYLCASSLQRGEQFFGPGTRLTVL.

V usage is TRBV3-1 and J usage is TRBJ2-1, with TRBD1 matching 7 bases. The CDR3 extends over 16 amino acids. CDR1 and CDR2 (germline): LGHDT, YNNKEL (reference sequence). The junction had 11 bases not matched to a gene; V was cut back by 1 base and J by 8 bases. The CDR3 region has the DNA TGTGCCAGCAGCCAAGCGGTTAGGGGGCCGAAGGATGAGCAGTTCTTC. Translating gives CASSQAVRGPKDEQFF.

Concerning this clonotype: One junction end does not reproduce the germline sequence, and a read error may be involved. The gene calls are TRBV7-9 and TRBJ2-3; 7 nucleotides align to TRBD1. The length of the CDR3 is 16 residues. In germline, CDR1 is SEHNR, CDR2 FQNEAQ (reference sequence). Here the CDR3 DNA reads TGTGTCAGCAGCAACCGAGACAGGGATGGTCAAGATACGCAGTATTTT. It encodes CVSSNRDRDGQDTQYF.